These 4 T cell receptor beta chains were all obtained from the same sample, sequenced in a study of cytomegalovirus exposure and HLA in healthy donors. The PCR used 60 Vbeta and 13 Jbeta primers. Produced via immunoSEQ multiplex PCR; TCRdb's table is partial and in-frame only. Of some 160,000 clones in the sample, about 80% are singletons; the top ten hold around 2.5%. Specimen: PBMCs. Receptors originate from a man between 60 and 70 years old in good health and CMV-seronegative.

This chain connects TRBV7-2 to TRBJ1-1; D unresolved. Germline values: CDR1 SGHTA, CDR2 FQGNSA. There are 14 residues in the CDR3. V was clipped by 1 base and J by 6 bases, with 12 bases between them. CDR3: CASSLVRAGAEAFF. The CDR3 nucleotides read TGTGCCAGCAGCTTAGTGAGGGCCGGGGCTGAAGCTTTCTTT.

V gene TRBV9 combines with J gene TRBJ1-2, with TRBD1 matching over 7 bases. V shed 1 base and J 6 bases; nucleotides not matched to a gene: 9. Germline V gene lookup returns CDR1 SGDLS and CDR2 YYNGEE. The CDR3 has 15 amino acids. The CDR3 DNA follows: TGTGCCAGCAGCGTACCCTTAGGAGGGGGCCATGGCTACACCTTC. This translates into CASSVPLGGGHGYTF.

The chain combines TRBV6-5 with TRBJ1-6; TRBD1 agrees at 8 bases. V shed 6 bases and J 13 bases; nucleotides not matched to a gene: 5. Germline CDR1 MNHEY, CDR2 SVGAGI. CDR3 length: 12 residues. CDR3 protein: CASRQGVVPLHF. The CDR3 bases are TGTGCCAGCAGACAGGGGGTGGTGCCCCTCCACTTT.

This clone was found a few times. This sequence joins TRBV10-3 and TRBJ2-1, with unresolved D. Germline V CDR1 and CDR2: ENHRY, SYGVKD. CDR3 length: 14 residues. Trimming cost V 0 bases and J 5 bases, with 8 bases left between them. As DNA, the CDR3 is TGTGCCATCAGTGAGTCGAGAGAGGACAATGAGCAGTTCTTC. This translates into CAISESREDNEQFF.